This T cell receptor beta chain was sequenced in a study of blood T cell repertoires in COVID-19. Turning to the study itself: PBMCs, B-cell-depleted T cells, or T cells provided the cDNA or gDNA that made up the material.

V gave up 5 bases and J gave up 5 bases; unmatched junction bases: 3. The CDR3 contains 12 residues. CDR1 and CDR2 from the germline V gene are SEHNR and FQNEAQ (reference sequence). Produced via immunoSEQ multiplex PCR; TCRdb's table is partial and in-frame only. The data contain 210,000 or so clones, about 91% of them singletons. The sequence came from a woman in her thirties or forties with acute or convalescent COVID-19. The sequenced sample was peripheral blood. The V and J genes are TRBV7-9 and TRBJ2-7, with 7 bases lining up with TRBD1. In DNA, the CDR3 is TGTGCCAGCAGCCCGACAGGGAACGAGCAGTACGTC. It yields the protein CASSPTGNEQYV.